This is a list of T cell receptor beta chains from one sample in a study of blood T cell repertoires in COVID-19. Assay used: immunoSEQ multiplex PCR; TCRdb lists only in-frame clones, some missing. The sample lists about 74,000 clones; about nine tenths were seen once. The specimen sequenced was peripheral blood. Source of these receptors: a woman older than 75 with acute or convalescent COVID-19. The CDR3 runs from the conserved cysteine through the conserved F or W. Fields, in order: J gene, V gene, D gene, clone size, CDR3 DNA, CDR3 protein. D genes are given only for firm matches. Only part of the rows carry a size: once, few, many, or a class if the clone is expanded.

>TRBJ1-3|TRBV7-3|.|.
TGTGCCAGCAGCTTAAGCAGGTCTGGAAACACCATATATTTT
CASSLSRSGNTIYF
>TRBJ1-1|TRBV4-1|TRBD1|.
TGCGCCAGCAGCCGAGCCGGGACAGGGACCACTGAAGCTTTCTTT
CASSRAGTGTTEAFF
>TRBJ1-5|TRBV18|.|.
TGTGCCAGCTCAGAGTCGACAGGTTCCAATCAGCCCCAGCATTTT
CASSESTGSNQPQHF
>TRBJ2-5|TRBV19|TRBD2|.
TGTGCCAGTAGTCGAGAACTAGCGGTTGAGACCCAGTACTTC
CASSRELAVETQYF
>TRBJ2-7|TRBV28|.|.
TGTGCCAGCAGTCCGGCAAACAGGGTATTGGACGAGCAGTACTTC
CASSPANRVLDEQYF
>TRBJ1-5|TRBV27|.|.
TGTGCCAGCAGTTTAAGGGCGGGGAGCGGTCAGCCCCAGCATTTT
CASSLRAGSGQPQHF
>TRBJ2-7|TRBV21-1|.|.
TGTGCCAGCATAGACAGGGGTCGATTAAGCGAGCAGTACTTC
CASIDRGRLSEQYF
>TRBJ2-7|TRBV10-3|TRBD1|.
TGTGCCATCAGTGAGTTGAGTCAGGGGGCGGGAGAGCAGTACTTC
CAISELSQGAGEQYF
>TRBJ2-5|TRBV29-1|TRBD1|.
TGCAGCGTTATATCCCAGACAGGGGAGACCCAGTACTTC
CSVISQTGETQYF
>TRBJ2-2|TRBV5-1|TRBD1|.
TGCGCCAGCAGCGTGACAGGGAAAGACACCGGGGAGCTGTTTTTT
CASSVTGKDTGELFF
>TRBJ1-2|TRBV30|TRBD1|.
TGTGCCCTGAAGGGACAGGGGAGGGTCACCTTC
CALKGQGRVTF
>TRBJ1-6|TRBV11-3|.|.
TGTGCCAGCAGCTTAGACGATAATTCACCCCTCCACTTT
CASSLDDNSPLHF
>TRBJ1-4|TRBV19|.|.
TGTGCCAGTACCCCTCAGCTCGGGAAGCAACTGTTTTTT
CASTPQLGKQLFF
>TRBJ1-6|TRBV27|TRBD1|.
TGTGCCAGCAGTCTGACAGGGCGCAATTCACCCCTCCACTTT
CASSLTGRNSPLHF
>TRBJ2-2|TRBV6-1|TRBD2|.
TGTGCCAGCACTGAAGCGGGGGGGCCGGTGGCCGGGGAGCTGTTTTTT
CASTEAGGPVAGELFF
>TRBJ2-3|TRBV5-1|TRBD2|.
TGCGCCAGCAGCTCAAGACTAGCGGGGGGGACGGGGACGCAGTATTTT
CASSSRLAGGTGTQYF
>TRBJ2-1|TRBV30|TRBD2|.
TGTGCCTGGAGTGTACAGGGACTAGCGGGAGGCAATGAGCAGTTCTTC
CAWSVQGLAGGNEQFF
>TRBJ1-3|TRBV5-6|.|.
TGTGCCAGCAGCTTGGGTGGGAGAGGAACTAGAAACACCATATATTTT
CASSLGGRGTRNTIYF
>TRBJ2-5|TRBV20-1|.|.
TGCAGTGCGGAGGTAGGAGAGACCCAGTACTTC
CSAEVGETQYF
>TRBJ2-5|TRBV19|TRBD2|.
TGTGCCAGCAACGGGGGGAGCGAGACCCAGTACTTC
CASNGGSETQYF
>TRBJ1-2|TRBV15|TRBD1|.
TGTGCCACCAGCAGAGACTCACAGGGGGCGAGGGGCTACACCTTC
CATSRDSQGARGYTF
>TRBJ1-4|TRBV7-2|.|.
TGTGCCAGCAGCTTAGGACCGGGTACGAATGAAAAACTGTTTTTT
CASSLGPGTNEKLFF
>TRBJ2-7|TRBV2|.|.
TGTGCCAGCAGTGGTACCTACGAGCAGTACTTC
CASSGTYEQYF
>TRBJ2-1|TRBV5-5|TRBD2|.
TGTGCCAGCAGCTCACTGGGGGGACTAGCTGGTGAGCAGTTCTTC
CASSSLGGLAGEQFF
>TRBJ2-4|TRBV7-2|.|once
TGTGCCATCAACCCCGGGACGGAGGGAAACATTCAGTACTTC
CAINPGTEGNIQYF
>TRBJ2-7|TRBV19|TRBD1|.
TGTGCCAGTAACCAGGGGGCCCCATACGAGCAGTACTTC
CASNQGAPYEQYF
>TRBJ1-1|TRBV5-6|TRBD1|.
TGTGCCAGCAGCTTGGAACAGGGGGCATTCACTGAAGCTTTCTTT
CASSLEQGAFTEAFF
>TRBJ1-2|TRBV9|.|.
TGTGCCAGCAGCGATAGTCAAGTCAGGGGCGCAAACTATGGCTACACCTTC
CASSDSQVRGANYGYTF
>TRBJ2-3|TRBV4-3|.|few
TGCGCCAGCAGCCGAGGAGAGAGTCCCACAGATACGCAGTATTTT
CASSRGESPTDTQYF
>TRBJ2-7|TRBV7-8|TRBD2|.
TGTGCCAGCAGCCGGGAGGGGCCTTACTCCTACGAGCAGTACTTC
CASSREGPYSYEQYF
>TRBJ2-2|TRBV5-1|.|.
TGCGCCAGCAGCTTGGGACATATGAACACCGGGGAGCTGTTTTTT
CASSLGHMNTGELFF
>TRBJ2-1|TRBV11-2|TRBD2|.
TGTGCCAGCAGCTTAGATGCCCGAGCGGGAGTTCGGAATGAGCAGTTCTTC
CASSLDARAGVRNEQFF
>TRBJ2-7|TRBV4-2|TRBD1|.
TGTGCCAGCAGCCAAGAGGGGACAGGGATCTACGAGCAGTACTTC
CASSQEGTGIYEQYF
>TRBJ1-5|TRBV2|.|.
TGTGCCAGCAGCTTCCGGGACAACGATCAGCCCCAGCATTTT
CASSFRDNDQPQHF
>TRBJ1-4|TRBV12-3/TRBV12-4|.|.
TGTGCCAGCAGTCTAAAAAATGAAAAACTGTTTTTT
CASSLKNEKLFF
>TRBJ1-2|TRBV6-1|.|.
TGTGCCAGCAGTGACAGGAACCCTAACTATGGCTACACCTTC
CASSDRNPNYGYTF
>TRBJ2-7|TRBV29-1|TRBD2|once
TGCAGCGTATCCTTAGCGGGCCGGAGCTCCTACGAGCAGTACTTC
CSVSLAGRSSYEQYF
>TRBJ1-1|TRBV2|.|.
TGTGCCAGCAGTGAATCCGCTCCCAGGGTTTTCTTT
CASSESAPRVFF
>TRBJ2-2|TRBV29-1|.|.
TGCAGCGTGGGCGAGATGGACAGTGACACCGGGGAGCTGTTTTTT
CSVGEMDSDTGELFF
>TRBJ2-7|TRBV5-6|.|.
TGTGCCAGCAGCTTTTCAACAGGGAGCCACGAGCAGTACTTC
CASSFSTGSHEQYF
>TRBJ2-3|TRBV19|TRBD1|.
TGTGCCAGTAGTAAAGACAGGGGGGATACGCAGTATTTT
CASSKDRGDTQYF
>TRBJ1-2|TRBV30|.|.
TGTGCCTGGAGTGGACAGACTAACTATGGCTACACCTTC
CAWSGQTNYGYTF
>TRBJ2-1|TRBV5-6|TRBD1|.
TGTGCCAGCAACCATCCAGGGGGATACAATGAGCAGTTCTTC
CASNHPGGYNEQFF
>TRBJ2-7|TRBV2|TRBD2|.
TGTGCCAGCAGGGAAGGACTAGCTGGAATCTACGAGCAGTACTTC
CASREGLAGIYEQYF
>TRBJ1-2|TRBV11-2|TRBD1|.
TGTGCCAGCAGCTCGGGCCGGGACAGGGGGCACACCTTC
CASSSGRDRGHTF
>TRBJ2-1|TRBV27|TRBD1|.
TGTGCCAGCAGGGGGGACAGCAATTACAATGAGCAGTTCTTC
CASRGDSNYNEQFF
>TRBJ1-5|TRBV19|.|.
TGTGCCAGTAGTCGCAACAGGGACCAGCCCCAGCATTTT
CASSRNRDQPQHF
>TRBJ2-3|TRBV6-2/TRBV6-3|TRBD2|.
TGTGCCAGCAGTTACCCGGGAGGAACTAGCACAGATACGCAGTATTTT
CASSYPGGTSTDTQYF
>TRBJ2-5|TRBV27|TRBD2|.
TGTGCCAGCAGTGGCGGGAGCAGAGAGACCCAGTACTTC
CASSGGSRETQYF
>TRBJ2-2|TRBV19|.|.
TGTGCCAGTAGTCTTAGCGATAGGAGCGGGGAGCTGTTTTTT
CASSLSDRSGELFF